The entry below gives a single TCR beta chain sequence along with its context. Its antigen is undetermined. The entry originates in a study of blood T cells in healthy people across ages. Study observations and caveats: The study found more naive CD4+ cells and higher diversity in long-lived than aged donors. Underestimates were what the diversity estimates from one million T cells were considered to be.

Germline-derived CDR1 and CDR2 are DFQATT and SNEGSKA (reference sequence). The CDR3 is made up of 12 amino acids. The V gene end was trimmed by 5 bases and the J gene end by 7 bases; junction bases not matched to a gene: 6. A second PCR of roughly 7 to 11 cycles used a sample-barcoded 5' primer and a J-beta primer mix. Each TCR beta cDNA got a 12-nucleotide random molecular identifier. TCRdb re-analysed the 5' RACE reads in MiXCR, keeping a single row per CDR3 protein. There are around 1.7 million distinct CDR3 sequences in the sample; 28% occur only once, and 7% to 9% lies in the top ten. The J gene is TRBJ2-3, the V gene TRBV20-1; the match to TRBD1 covers 7 bases. This receptor was obtained from a woman younger than 45 in good health. Sequencing used blood. The CDR3 region is CSADRTGYTQYF. The CDR3 DNA is TGCAGTGCTGACCGGACAGGCTATACGCAGTATTTT.